This T cell receptor (beta chain) was obtained from a study of cytomegalovirus exposure and HLA in healthy donors. As for the study in general: Most genotyped donors, 65% to 85% of 300 to 400, had Caucasian-associated genetic ancestry.

CDR1 is KGHSH, CDR2 LQKENI, per germline. Trimming removed 5 bases from V and 3 bases from J; junction bases left unmatched: 13. The CDR3 has 16 amino acids. PCR amplification relied on 60 Vbeta primers (plus 13 Jbeta primers). Some clones are missing from TCRdb's copy, which holds only in-frame ones; the method was immunoSEQ multiplex PCR. Of some 270,000 clones in the sample, about 80% were seen once. Healthy individuals who donated bone marrow served as the donors. J is TRBJ2-7 and V is TRBV18; 7 bases agree with TRBD1. The receptor's source is a girl between 2 and 10 years old in good health and CMV-seronegative. Sample: PBMCs. This CDR3 is CASSKTGQLKIYEQYF. CDR3 DNA sequence: TGTGCCAGCTCAAAAACGGGACAGCTTAAAATCTACGAGCAGTACTTC.